Described below is a single T cell receptor beta chain sequence and its context. CDR1 LNHDA and CDR2 SQIVND come from the germline V gene (reference sequence). The CDR3 spans 15 residues. V was clipped by 5 bases and J by 0 bases, with 11 bases between them. The data originate from a study of memory CD4+ T cells and cytomegalovirus serostatus. Under the authors' procedure: Out-of-frame sequences were removed, leaving a few million distinct TCRbeta sequences. Data came from immunoSEQ multiplex PCR; TCRdb stores just in-frame clones and leaves some out. V, J and clone size reflect that table, while D and trimming were determined from the DNA. The table records 55,000 to 60,000 clones, approximately 78% of them present only once. The sort gate was single viable CD3+CD4+CD8-CD45RO+ cells for memory CD4+ T cells. Positive selection with CD4 microbeads enriched total CD4+ T cells.

This clonotype was obtained from an adult in good health and CMV-seronegative. V is TRBV19 and J is TRBJ1-5, with D possibly matching TRBD1 (5 bases). The sample taken for sequencing was memory CD4+ T cells from blood. In nucleotides, the CDR3 is TGTGCCAGTAGTCGGACACGAAATAGCAATCAGCCCCAGCATTTT. Residues: CASSRTRNSNQPQHF.